Presented here are 11 T cell receptor beta chains from one specimen sequenced in a study of blood T cell repertoires in COVID-19. Only in-frame clones appear in the TCRdb table, and some are missing; sequencing was by immunoSEQ multiplex PCR. The sample lists around 100,000 clones, around 83% occurring once. Sequenced input: peripheral blood. Source of these receptors: a man between 35 and 55 years old with acute or convalescent COVID-19.

The chain employs TRBV7-9 and TRBJ1-3, with D hard to call. The V gene's germline CDR1 is SEHNR and CDR2 FQNEAQ (reference sequence). This CDR3 spans 12 amino acids. V was cut by 7 bases and J by 8 bases, with 12 bases left in between. DNA for the CDR3: TGTGCCAGCACTCTAGTGGCTGACACCATATATTTT. Its protein product is CASTLVADTIYF.

The chain joins TRBV7-2 to TRBJ2-1, with TRBD1 as a possible D gene (5 bases). The V end was cut by 5 bases, the J end by 9 bases, with 11 bases between. Germline V gene lookup returns CDR1 SGHTA and CDR2 FQGNSA. This CDR3 spans 12 amino acids. In nucleotides, the CDR3 is TGTGCCAGCAGCACCCGCCAGGGTGAGCAGTTCTTC. It codes for CASSTRQGEQFF.

The CDR3 is CASSESRFGDYNSPLHF. Here the CDR3 DNA reads TGTGCCAGCAGTGAATCCCGATTCGGGGACTATAATTCACCCCTCCACTTT. V is TRBV2 and J is TRBJ1-6; the D is unclear. CDR1 is SNHLY and CDR2 is FYNNEI in the germline V gene. The V and J ends lost 2 bases and 3 bases respectively, with 14 bases between them. The CDR3 contains 17 residues.

The J gene is TRBJ1-4, the V gene TRBV29-1; D is perhaps TRBD1 (6 bases). Looked up from germline, CDR1 is SQVTM and CDR2 is ANQGSEA. The CDR3 totals 16 residues. Trimming shortened V by 4 bases and J by 1 base, and 16 bases separated the two germline ends. The CDR3 loop reads CSVGRGQSGTNEKLFF. The CDR3 DNA is TGCAGCGTTGGGCGGGGGCAAAGTGGAACTAATGAAAAACTGTTTTTT.

The chain links TRBV6-5 to TRBJ1-1; D might be TRBD1 (6 bases). Germline assignment: CDR1 MNHEY and CDR2 SVGAGI. There are 14 residues in the CDR3. Between the trimmed V and J ends, which lost 6 bases and 5 bases, there was a span of 16 bases. The CDR3 region is CASSLQGQLTEAFF. For the CDR3, the DNA is TGTGCCAGCAGCCTCCAGGGGCAATTAACTGAAGCTTTCTTT.

This clone is a singleton in its sample. The V and J genes are TRBV5-1 and TRBJ2-3, with 9 bases aligning to TRBD2. V gave up 4 bases and J gave up 3 bases; unmatched junction bases: 12. The germline CDR1 and CDR2 sequences are SGHRS and YFSETQ. This CDR3 comprises 17 residues. CDR3 sequence: CASSQSRSGGRTDTQYF. Written as DNA, the CDR3 is TGCGCCAGCAGCCAATCCCGGAGCGGGGGGAGGACAGATACGCAGTATTTT. Drawing the rest from reference TRBV5-1 and TRBJ2-3, the complete variable domain is KAGVTQTPRYLIKTRGQQVTLSCSPISGHRSVSWYQQTPGQGLQFLFEYFSETQRNKGNFPGRFSGRQFSNSRSEMNVSTLELGDSALYLCASSQSRSGGRTDTQYFGPGTRLTVL.

The chain combines TRBV30 with TRBJ2-7; the D is unclear. Germline values: CDR1 GTSNPN, CDR2 SVGIG (reference sequence). With 1 base removed from V and 4 bases from J, the gap between germline ends came to 8 bases. The CDR3 sequence is 12 residues long. CDR3 loop: CAWSAGSYEQYF. The CDR3 DNA follows: TGTGCCTGGAGTGCTGGTAGTTACGAGCAGTACTTC.

The rearrangement joins TRBV6-5 to TRBJ2-4, with a weak D call TRBD2 (7 bases). V lost 5 bases and J 1 base, leaving 12 bases between the germline ends. Looked up from germline, CDR1 is MNHEY and CDR2 is SVGAGI. This CDR3 region has 15 residues. CDR3 bases: TGTGCCAGCAGTAGGGGGGGAATTGCCAAAAACATTCAGTACTTC. Translated: CASSRGGIAKNIQYF.

The rearrangement joins TRBV7-2 to TRBJ2-5, with 7 bases identical to TRBD2. J lost 4 bases, V lost 0 bases, and 5 bases had no gene match. The CDR3 runs to 15 residues. The germline V gene has CDR1 SGHTA and CDR2 FQGNSA. The DNA for the CDR3 is TGTGCCAGCAGCTTAGCGGGGGGGGTGGTAGAGACCCAGTACTTC. Translation: CASSLAGGVVETQYF.

The rearrangement links TRBV20-1 to TRBJ2-7; 7 bases match TRBD2. Unmatched junction bases numbered 3, after V lost 3 bases and J lost 4 bases. The CDR3 has 12 residues. Germline-derived CDR1 and CDR2 are DFQATT and SNEGSKA (reference sequence). The CDR3 is CSASRREYEQYF. The CDR3 region has the DNA TGCAGTGCTAGTAGGCGGGAGTACGAGCAGTACTTC.

The chain employs TRBV7-2 and TRBJ2-7; a weak D match, TRBD2 (6 bases). The V and J ends lost 5 bases and 2 bases respectively, with 13 bases between them. Germline V gene data show CDR1 as SGHTA and CDR2 as FQGNSA. This CDR3 spans 14 amino acids. As DNA, the CDR3 is TGTGCCAGCAGCCCAGGTACGGGGGCCTACGAGCAGTACTTC. This codes for CASSPGTGAYEQYF.